This T cell receptor beta chain originates from a study of T cells in Graves' hyperthyroidism and ophthalmopathy. CDR3 length equals 14 residues. J lost 0 bases, V lost 6 bases, and 4 bases had no gene match. The germline gives CDR1 MNHNS, CDR2 SASEGT. This clonotype appeared a few times. This may stem from a read error, because a much larger clone lies one nucleotide away. Since no conserved phenylalanine or tryptophan closes the CDR3, a read error is the likely cause. Stability of Graves' hyperthyroidism was defined as absent ophthalmopathy progression within 18 months. The study enrolled patients aged 18 to 65 with newly diagnosed hyperthyroidism of under 2 months' duration. Orbital computed tomography, thyroid ultrasound, serum thyroxine and TRAb, and clinical symptoms together informed the diagnoses. Researchers amplified the TCR beta CDR3 regions from RNA transcripts. RT-PCR in the first round (using the HTBI primer set) targeted the TCR CDR3. Via MiXCR, TCRdb re-called the multiplex PCR reads, giving one row per CDR3 protein. The sample holds around 440,000 distinct CDR3 sequences, around 14% seen once.

This sequence originates from a woman aged 18-30 years with Graves' hyperthyroidism. The sequenced sample was blood. The V gene is TRBV6-1, the J gene TRBJ1-1; 7 bases agree with TRBD1. The CDR3 here is CASSRQGLNTEAFL. As DNA, the CDR3 is TGTGCCAGCAGCAGACAGGGCCTGAACACTGAAGCTTTCCTT.